This T cell receptor beta chain came from a study of T cell responses to AZD1222 COVID-19 vaccine. Study conclusions and caveats: Two AZD1222 doses significantly raised spike-specific TCR breadth and depth over controls. In a largely white British group with more females than males, clonal diversity was possibly underestimated.

Note on this clone: Its specificity is not known.

The repertoire was sequenced with immunoSEQ multiplex PCR; TCRdb's copy has only in-frame clones and lacks some. The table shows some 130,000 clones, with 70% to 90% occurring only once. The receptor's source is an adult in good health. This specimen consisted of peripheral blood, obtained on day 0 of AZD1222 vaccination.

The CDR3 reads CASSLRHTNSPLHF. The CDR3 DNA follows: TGTGCCAGCAGCCTTAGACATACCAATTCACCCCTCCACTTT. The chain couples TRBV6-5 to TRBJ1-6; D gene ambiguous. The V gene's germline CDR1 is MNHEY and CDR2 SVGAGI. The CDR3 contains 14 residues. Between the trimmed V and J ends, which lost 6 bases and 7 bases, there was a span of 13 bases.